The 27 T cell receptor beta chains in this list originate from one sample, sequenced in a study of human T cells and chemical hapten exposure. Time point reported: patch test 2, 6 weeks after DPC sensitization. This sample's treatment: therapeutic diphenylcyclopropenone sensitization with weekly scalp DPC. MiXCR, run by TCRdb on the RACE reads, gives a single entry per CDR3 protein. The sample shows tens of thousands of distinct CDR3 sequences, 6.5% to 10% of them seen only once. Here the sequenced sample was whole blood, taken in connection with sensitization to the hapten diphenylcyclopropenone (DPC). Receptors originate from a woman in her 50s with alopecia areata. Some clones in this sample may be carry-over from other donors' samples.

This clonotype was recorded many times. This chain uses TRBV5-1 with TRBJ1-2; weak D call: TRBD1 (6 bases). The CDR3 has 13 amino acids. The V gene's germline CDR1 is SGHRS and CDR2 YFSETQ. V lost 0 bases and J 6 bases, leaving 9 bases between the germline ends. CDR3 sequence: CASSLATGDGYTF. CDR3 sequence (DNA): TGCGCCAGCAGCTTGGCGACAGGAGATGGCTACACCTTC.

V gene TRBV28 combines with J gene TRBJ2-3; no clear D gene. V was trimmed by 6 bases and J by 4 bases, leaving 8 bases between them. This CDR3 spans 12 amino acids. Germline CDR1 is MDHEN and CDR2 is SYDVKM. The CDR3 loop reads CASSPPADTQYF. The CDR3 DNA reads as TGTGCCAGCAGCCCCCCCGCAGATACGCAGTATTTT.

CDR3 in amino acids: CSARDLVTGELFF. CDR3 DNA sequence: TGCAGTGCTAGAGATCTAGTCACCGGGGAGCTGTTTTTT. The V and J genes are TRBV20-1 and TRBJ2-2; D unresolved. V lost 0 bases and J lost 4, with 6 bases in between. This CDR3 has 13 amino acids. Germline assignment: CDR1 DFQATT and CDR2 SNEGSKA (reference sequence).

This clonotype was observed at least ten times. The chain couples TRBV29-1 to TRBJ1-4; D is possibly TRBD1 (5 bases). The CDR3 totals 13 residues. CDR1 and CDR2 from the germline V gene are SQVTM and ANQGSEA. The V end was cut by 7 bases, the J end by 5 bases, with 14 bases between. The CDR3 reads CSAEGLGNEKLFF. The CDR3 bases are TGCAGCGCTGAGGGACTAGGAAATGAAAAACTGTTTTTT.

This clonotype has just a few counts. The V call is TRBV28, the J call TRBJ2-7; D is tentatively TRBD1 or TRBD2 (5 bases each). CDR3 length equals 16 residues. Looked up from germline, CDR1 is MDHEN and CDR2 is SYDVKM. Deletions cut 6 bases from V and 0 bases from J, with 18 bases between. The CDR3 spells CASSITGTASSYEQYF. CDR3 bases: TGTGCCAGCAGCATTACCGGGACGGCAAGCTCCTACGAGCAGTACTTC.

This clonotype was counted between two and nine times. The chain combines TRBV5-1 with TRBJ2-7; D not certain. Germline assignment: CDR1 SGHRS and CDR2 YFSETQ. This CDR3 contains 16 residues. V was shortened by 3 bases and J by 2 bases, with 18 bases between the two germline ends. The CDR3 is CASSSYSRTDTYEQYF. DNA for the CDR3: TGCGCCAGCAGCTCCTACTCTAGGACGGATACCTACGAGCAGTACTTC.

This clonotype has a count of ten or more. J is TRBJ1-5 and V is TRBV4-2; D is unresolved. V was cut by 1 base and J by 7 bases, with 14 bases left in between. The germline V gene has CDR1 LGHNA and CDR2 YNFKEQ. The CDR3 spans 15 residues. CDR3 sequence: CASSQGNRARQPQHF. The CDR3 bases are TGTGCCAGCAGCCAAGGGAACAGAGCAAGGCAGCCCCAGCATTTT.

The rearrangement joins TRBV6-2 or TRBV6-3 to TRBJ2-1, with D hard to call. V lost 7 bases to trimming and J lost 5 bases, with 18 bases between them. The CDR3 spans 15 residues. Germline V gene data show CDR1 as MNHEY and CDR2 as SVGEGT. The CDR3 region has the DNA TGTGCCAGCACTCATTTAGGTAAAGGCCACAATGAGCAGTTCTTC. It translates to CASTHLGKGHNEQFF.

This clonotype was detected only a few times. This chain links TRBV4-1 with TRBJ2-1, with 10 nucleotides matching TRBD2. V gave up 4 bases and J gave up 10 bases; unmatched junction bases: 10. CDR3 length: 15 residues. Germline CDR1 and CDR2: MGHRA and YSYEKL. CDR3 nucleotide sequence: TGCGCCAGCAGCCCGTTAGCGGGGGGTGCGGGGGAGCAGTTCTTC. It specifies CASSPLAGGAGEQFF.

This clonotype was observed at least ten times. The chain employs TRBV5-1 and TRBJ1-1; D perhaps matches TRBD1 (5 bases). Trimming took 6 bases from V and 1 from J, leaving 16 bases between them. From germline, CDR1 is SGHRS and CDR2 YFSETQ. The CDR3 runs 15 residues. The CDR3 DNA follows: TGCGCCAGCAAGGAGGGACGCCTACCGAACACTGAAGCTTTCTTT. Translated, it gives CASKEGRLPNTEAFF.

This clonotype was observed at least ten times. The rearrangement uses TRBV4-3 and TRBJ2-7; 9 nucleotides agree with TRBD1. From germline, CDR1 is LGHNA and CDR2 YSLEER. After removal of 3 bases from V and 6 bases from J, the junction contained 6 bases not matched to a gene. This CDR3 contains 14 residues. In DNA form, the CDR3 reads TGCGCCAGCAGCCACGGGACAGGGTTGGGCGAGCAGTACTTC. It codes for CASSHGTGLGEQYF.

The chain recombines TRBV7-2 with TRBJ2-1; D remains ambiguous. Trimming pared 4 bases from V and 6 bases from J, leaving 13 bases between. Germline assignment: CDR1 SGHTA and CDR2 FQGNSA. CDR3 length: 14 residues. The CDR3 is CASSSRKISNEQFF. The CDR3 nucleotides read TGTGCCAGCAGCTCCCGAAAAATAAGCAATGAGCAGTTCTTC.

The CDR3 sequence: CSVVRGQTDTQYF. CDR3 sequence (DNA): TGCAGCGTTGTTAGGGGTCAAACAGATACGCAGTATTTT. The chain recombines TRBV29-1 with TRBJ2-3; D is possibly TRBD1 (5 bases). Germline CDR1 SQVTM, CDR2 ANQGSEA. The CDR3 is 13 amino acids. The ends were cut back, 4 bases at V and 3 bases at J, with 11 bases in the middle.

The chain uses TRBV7-2 and TRBJ2-7; 8 bases agree with TRBD2. Looked up from germline, CDR1 is SGHTA and CDR2 is FQGNSA. The V and J ends lost 1 base and 5 bases, in that order; junction bases with no gene match: 7. CDR3 length: 15 amino acids. The CDR3, as DNA: TGTGCCAGCAGCTTAGTGGAGCTAGCGGGCCACGAGCAGTACTTC. This translates into CASSLVELAGHEQYF. Variable domain in full (rest from reference TRBV7-2 and TRBJ2-7): GAGVSQSPSNKVTEKGKDVELRCDPISGHTALYWYRQSLGQGLEFLIYFQGNSAPDKSGLPSDRFSAERTGGSVSTLTIQRTQQEDSAVYLCASSLVELAGHEQYFGPGTRLTVT.

The chain couples TRBV24-1 to TRBJ1-2; 8 bases agree with TRBD1. The CDR3 has 15 amino acids. Looked up from germline, CDR1 is KGHDR and CDR2 is SFDVKD. V was pared by 5 bases and J by 2 bases, with 6 bases of the junction left unmatched. The CDR3 loop reads CATSGDRSPNYGYTF. The CDR3 DNA follows: TGTGCCACCAGTGGGGACAGGTCCCCCAACTATGGCTACACCTTC.

This clonotype came up a few times. J is TRBJ1-3 and V is TRBV12-3 or TRBV12-4; D is undetermined. The V end was cut by 7 bases, the J end by 3 bases, with 7 bases between. The CDR3 has 12 residues. CDR3: CASTLNGNTIYF. The CDR3, as DNA: TGTGCCAGCACCCTAAATGGAAACACCATATATTTT.

This clonotype has a handful of counts. The chain recombines TRBV18 with TRBJ2-7; no definite D call. V shed 1 base and J shed 6 bases, with 13 bases lying between them. From germline, CDR1 is KGHSH and CDR2 LQKENI. The CDR3 is 14 amino acids. The chain's CDR3 is CASSPQGPTGEQYF. In DNA, the CDR3 is TGTGCCAGCTCACCACAAGGCCCCACGGGCGAGCAGTACTTC.

This clonotype was detected ten times or more. V and J are TRBV4-1 and TRBJ1-2; 8 nucleotides agree with TRBD1. Germline loops: CDR1 MGHRA, CDR2 YSYEKL. Unmatched junction bases numbered 5, after V lost 5 bases and J lost 6 bases. The CDR3 totals 13 residues. CDR3 amino acids: CASSFRGLDGYTF. Written as DNA, the CDR3 is TGCGCCAGCAGCTTCAGGGGGCTGGATGGCTACACCTTC.

This clonotype showed up many times. The chain links TRBV5-1 to TRBJ1-2; the D gene is possibly TRBD1 (5 bases). Germline V gives CDR1 SGHRS, CDR2 YFSETQ. V lost 0 bases to trimming and J lost 6 bases, with 15 bases between them. This CDR3 has 15 amino acids. CDR3 nucleotide sequence: TGCGCCAGCAGCTTGGCTGTGGGCAGGGAAGATGGCTACACCTTC. Residues: CASSLAVGREDGYTF.

The V and J genes are TRBV7-2 and TRBJ1-1; 8 nucleotides align to TRBD1. V trimming: 5 bases; J trimming: 5 bases; junction bases outside the gene matches: 7. Germline CDR1 is SGHTA and CDR2 is FQGNSA. CDR3 length: 14 residues. This CDR3 reads CASSRTGSRTEAFF. The CDR3 region has the DNA TGTGCCAGCAGCCGGACAGGGAGTAGGACTGAAGCTTTCTTT.

The sample holds many counts of this clonotype. This chain uses TRBV25-1 with TRBJ1-1; D not resolved. The CDR3 totals 13 residues. The V end lost 7 bases, the J end lost 8 bases, and 17 bases lay between the germline ends. CDR1 is MGHDK, CDR2 SYGVNS, per germline. In nucleotides, the CDR3 is TGTGCCAGCACGAGTTGGGAGGGTGTGGAAGCTTTCTTT. Its translation is CASTSWEGVEAFF.

This clonotype was observed many times. This chain uses TRBV18 with TRBJ2-4, with 9 positions matching TRBD1. The germline gives CDR1 KGHSH, CDR2 LQKENI. Germline trimming cut 3 bases from V and 1 base from J; bases unmatched to any gene: 7. The CDR3 runs 17 residues. The chain's CDR3 is CASSPHRGLSAKNIQYF. CDR3 sequence (DNA): TGTGCCAGCTCACCCCACAGGGGGCTGTCGGCCAAAAACATTCAGTACTTC. Looking up the rest from reference TRBV18 and TRBJ2-4 gives the full variable domain: NAGVMQNPRHLVRRRGQEARLRCSPMKGHSHVYWYRQLPEEGLKFMVYLQKENIIDESGMPKERFSAEFPKEGPSILRIQQVVRGDSAAYFCASSPHRGLSAKNIQYFGAGTRLSVL.

This clonotype showed up many times. V and J are TRBV4-1 and TRBJ2-1; D uncertain. CDR1 and CDR2 from the germline V gene are MGHRA and YSYEKL. V shed 0 bases and J shed 8 bases, with 17 bases lying between them. This CDR3 spans 16 amino acids. The CDR3 spells CASSQDPDIPSHEQFF. For the CDR3, the DNA is TGCGCCAGCAGCCAAGACCCCGACATTCCCAGCCATGAGCAGTTCTTC.

This clonotype was counted only a few times. This chain connects TRBV2 to TRBJ2-2, with 7 bases fitting TRBD2. The CDR3 length is 14 residues. Looked up from germline, CDR1 is SNHLY and CDR2 is FYNNEI. The J segment lost 6 bases and the V segment lost 3 bases, leaving 4 bases of the junction unmatched. The CDR3 sequence is CASSEGDYAGELFF. The DNA for the CDR3 is TGTGCCAGCAGTGAGGGGGACTATGCCGGGGAGCTGTTTTTT. Full variable domain (remainder filled in from reference TRBV2 and TRBJ2-2): EPEVTQTPSHQVTQMGQEVILRCVPISNHLYFYWYRQILGQKVEFLVSFYNNEISEKSEIFDDQFSVERPDGSNFTLKIRSTKLEDSAMYFCASSEGDYAGELFFGEGSRLTVL.

As to this clonotype: The CDR3 carries no conserved terminal phenylalanine or tryptophan, so it likely arises from a read error. V usage is TRBV30 and J usage is TRBJ2-7; TRBD2 agrees at 10 bases. There are 16 residues in the CDR3. CDR1 GTSNPN and CDR2 SVGIG come from the germline V gene (reference sequence). The trim removed 5 bases at V and 2 bases at J, leaving 12 bases unmatched. CDR3 DNA sequence: TGTGCCTGGGGCGCCACAACTAGCGGGGCGACCTACGAGCAGTACTCC. Translated: CAWGATTSGATYEQYS.

This clonotype has a handful of counts. The genes are TRBV7-8 and TRBJ2-7; tentatively, D is TRBD1 (6 bases). The CDR3 covers 13 residues. Germline loops: CDR1 SGHVS, CDR2 FQNEAQ. V dropped 4 bases and J dropped 4 bases, with 11 bases sitting between them. DNA for the CDR3: TGTGCCAGCAGCTCTACTAGGGGGTACGAGCAGTACTTC. This gives the protein CASSSTRGYEQYF. The complete variable domain, with remaining parts taken from reference TRBV7-8 and TRBJ2-7, reads GAGVSQSPRYKVAKRGQDVALRCDPISGHVSLFWYQQALGQGPEFLTYFQNEAQLDKSGLPSDRFFAERPEGSVSTLKIQRTQQEDSAVYLCASSSTRGYEQYFGPGTRLTVT.

This clonotype was counted a few times. The V call is TRBV27, the J call TRBJ2-7, with 7 bases matching TRBD1. The ends lost 5 bases at V and 2 bases at J; junction bases unmatched: 6. There are 14 residues in the CDR3. The germline CDR1 and CDR2 sequences are MNHEY and SMNVEV (reference sequence). CDR3 DNA: TGTGCCAGCAGTCCCCTCGACAGGGCCTACGAGCAGTACTTC. It translates to CASSPLDRAYEQYF.